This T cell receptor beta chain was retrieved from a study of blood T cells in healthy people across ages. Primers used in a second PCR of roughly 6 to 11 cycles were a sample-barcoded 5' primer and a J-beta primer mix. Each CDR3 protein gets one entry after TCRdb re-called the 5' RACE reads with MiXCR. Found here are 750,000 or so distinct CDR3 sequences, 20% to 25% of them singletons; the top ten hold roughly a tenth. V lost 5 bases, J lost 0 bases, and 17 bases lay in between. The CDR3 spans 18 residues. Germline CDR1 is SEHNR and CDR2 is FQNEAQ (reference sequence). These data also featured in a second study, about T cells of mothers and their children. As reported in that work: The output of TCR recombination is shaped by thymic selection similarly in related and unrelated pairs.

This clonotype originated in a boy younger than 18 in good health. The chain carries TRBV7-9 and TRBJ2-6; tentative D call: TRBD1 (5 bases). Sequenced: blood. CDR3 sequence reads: CASSPQGPKLSGANVLTF. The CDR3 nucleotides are TGTGCCAGCAGCCCTCAGGGTCCCAAGCTCTCTGGGGCCAACGTCCTGACTTTC.